The 20 T cell receptor beta chains presented below share a single source sample, sequenced in a study of Ad26.COV2.S vaccination and SARS-CoV-2 variants (dated by TCRdb to 2020 to 2023). Libraries were constructed by the immunoSEQ multiplex PCR assay. As stored in TCRdb, this immuneACCESS dataset retains in-frame rearrangements with V and J assigned. A fraction of the clones does not appear; measured against another copy, unresolved V genes explain less than half of the discrepancy, and the remainder lacks a known reason. This sample holds roughly 100,000 clones; about 78% were observed only once. The ten largest clones capture 15% to 20% of the sample. Per the publication, the time point label means: individuals recovered from natural SARS-CoV-2 infection. The material sequenced was peripheral blood, taken after recovery from COVID-19. The receptor source for this set is a human donor who had recovered from COVID-19.

This clone was counted a single time. The chain couples TRBV30 to TRBJ2-7; D is possibly TRBD1 or TRBD2 (5 bases each). Deletions cut 0 bases from V and 9 bases from J, with 18 bases between. The CDR3 covers 14 residues. The germline V gene encodes CDR1 GTSNPN and CDR2 SVGIG (reference sequence). As DNA, the CDR3 is TGTGCCTGGAGTGTAAAGGGTGGGGGATCTCGGCAGTACTTC. Residues: CAWSVKGGGSRQYF.

This clone appeared a few times. V is TRBV5-1 and J is TRBJ2-7, with D perhaps TRBD1 or TRBD2 (6 bases each). CDR3 size: 12 residues. The germline gives CDR1 SGHRS, CDR2 YFSETQ. Trimming took off 4 bases at V and 5 bases at J, with 10 bases between the two ends. The CDR3 bases are TGCGCCAGCAGCGGGGGGCAGAACGAGCAGTACTTC. Encoded protein: CASSGGQNEQYF.

The chain joins TRBV3-1 (or the pseudogene TRBV3-2) to TRBJ2-7, with 8 bases lining up with TRBD1. Trimming cost V 4 bases and J 6 bases; bases outside gene matches: 8. Germline V CDR1 and CDR2: LGHDT, YNNKEL (reference sequence). The CDR3 runs to 14 residues. The CDR3, as DNA: TGTGCCAGCAGCCGACAGGGGCCTGCGGGCGAGCAGTACTTC. Protein product: CASSRQGPAGEQYF.

The V and J genes are TRBV5-1 and TRBJ2-5, with D possibly being TRBD1 (6 bases). The CDR3 covers 15 residues. The germline gives CDR1 SGHRS, CDR2 YFSETQ. V shed 1 base and J shed 5 bases, with 15 bases lying between them. CDR3 DNA: TGCGCCAGCAGCTTGACAGGGATCGTTGGGGAGACCCAGTACTTC. Its translation is CASSLTGIVGETQYF.

The sample holds one count of this clone. The rearrangement joins TRBV4-2 to TRBJ1-6; D is perhaps TRBD1 (6 bases). Germline V gene data show CDR1 as LGHNA and CDR2 as YNFKEQ. This CDR3 region has 14 residues. V shed 3 bases and J shed 7 bases, with 10 bases lying between them. The CDR3 spells CASSHPRGNSPLHF. For the CDR3, the DNA is TGTGCCAGCAGCCACCCCAGGGGAAATTCACCCCTCCACTTT.

The chain carries TRBV29-1 and TRBJ2-3; 10 bases match TRBD2. The CDR3 totals 13 residues. Germline CDR1 SQVTM, CDR2 ANQGSEA. The junction had 4 bases not matched to a gene; V was cut back by 6 bases and J by 4 bases. Here the CDR3 reads CSVAGGHADTQYF. DNA of the CDR3: TGCAGCGTAGCGGGGGGGCATGCAGATACGCAGTATTTT.

V gene TRBV12-3 or TRBV12-4 combines with J gene TRBJ2-5; D is unresolved. CDR3 length equals 13 residues. The germline V and J ends were trimmed by 3 bases and 2 bases, with 7 bases remaining between them. CDR3 sequence: CASSLGNQETQYF. The CDR3, as DNA: TGTGCCAGCAGTTTGGGGAATCAAGAGACCCAGTACTTC.

The rearrangement links TRBV14 to TRBJ2-7; 15 positions agree with TRBD2. The V and J ends lost 4 bases and 5 bases, in that order; junction bases with no gene match: 3. The germline V gene has CDR1 SGHDN and CDR2 FVKESK. CDR3 length: 15 amino acids. The CDR3 loop reads CASSLWTSGGDEQYF. The DNA for the CDR3 is TGTGCCAGCAGCCTCTGGACTAGCGGGGGGGACGAGCAGTACTTC.

The chain joins TRBV10-3 to TRBJ2-2, with a weak D call TRBD2 (5 bases). V was clipped by 3 bases and J by 3 bases, with 8 bases between them. The CDR3 sequence is 14 residues long. Germline V lookup: CDR1 ENHRY, CDR2 SYGVKD. CDR3 in amino acids: CAISEGADTGELFF. The CDR3 DNA reads TGTGCCATCAGTGAAGGAGCGGACACCGGGGAGCTGTTTTTT.

The chain is built from TRBV7-2 and TRBJ1-1, with 7 positions matching TRBD1. CDR1 is SGHTA, CDR2 FQGNSA, per germline. This CDR3 region has 14 residues. Unmatched junction bases numbered 5, after V lost 4 bases and J lost 3 bases. CDR3 sequence reads: CASSSLGQHTEAFF. CDR3 sequence (DNA): TGTGCCAGCAGCTCCCTGGGACAGCACACTGAAGCTTTCTTT.

The genes are TRBV12-5 and TRBJ1-1; 7 bases map to TRBD1. CDR3 length: 15 amino acids. After removal of 2 bases from V and 6 bases from J, the junction contained 9 bases not matched to a gene. The germline CDR1 and CDR2 sequences are LGHNT and FRNRAP. The CDR3 region is CASGLQTGMRAEAFF. The CDR3 region has the DNA TGTGCTAGTGGTTTGCAGACAGGGATGAGGGCTGAAGCTTTCTTT.

The chain combines TRBV11-2 with TRBJ2-7; 9 nucleotides line up with TRBD1. Germline V gives CDR1 SGHAT, CDR2 FQNNGV. V was clipped by 5 bases and J by 3 bases; unmatched bases: 11. The CDR3 contains 16 residues. The CDR3 is CASSRVWDRDLYEQYF. In DNA form, the CDR3 reads TGTGCCAGCAGCCGCGTCTGGGACAGGGACCTCTACGAGCAGTACTTC.

The rearrangement joins TRBV12-3 or TRBV12-4 to TRBJ2-5; the D is unclear. Trimming shortened V by 3 bases and J by 5 bases, and 7 bases separated the two germline ends. CDR3 length: 12 residues. CDR3 sequence reads: CASSFVRETQYF. For the CDR3, the DNA is TGTGCCAGCAGTTTTGTACGGGAGACCCAGTACTTC.

V and J are TRBV18 and TRBJ1-1; TRBD1 matches 9 bases. The CDR3 sequence is 13 residues long. V lost 3 bases, J lost 8 bases, and 4 bases stayed unmatched. Germline CDR1 KGHSH, CDR2 LQKENI. CDR3 in amino acids: CASSPGQGNEAFF. In DNA form, the CDR3 reads TGTGCCAGCTCACCGGGACAGGGCAACGAAGCTTTCTTT. Supplemented by reference TRBV18 and TRBJ1-1, the full variable domain reads NAGVMQNPRHLVRRRGQEARLRCSPMKGHSHVYWYRQLPEEGLKFMVYLQKENIIDESGMPKERFSAEFPKEGPSILRIQQVVRGDSAAYFCASSPGQGNEAFFGQGTRLTVV.

This clone was counted only a few times. The rearrangement joins TRBV6-6 to TRBJ2-3; 8 nucleotides match TRBD2. This CDR3 is 16 amino acids long. The V segment lost 7 bases and the J segment 0 bases; nucleotides outside the gene matches: 9. CDR1 and CDR2 from the germline V gene are MNHNY and SVGAGI (reference sequence). In DNA, the CDR3 is TGTGCCAGCACCGCCCAACTAGCGGTAAGCACAGATACGCAGTATTTT. It is translated as CASTAQLAVSTDTQYF.

This clone was recorded only once. V and J are TRBV24-1 and TRBJ2-1; D is possibly TRBD1 or TRBD2 (6 bases each). V lost 11 bases and J lost 2, with 12 bases in between. Looked up from germline, CDR1 is KGHDR and CDR2 is SFDVKD. The CDR3 consists of 13 residues. CDR3 in amino acids: CAISGAAYNEQFF. Here the CDR3 DNA reads TGTGCCATCTCGGGGGCCGCCTACAATGAGCAGTTCTTC.

This clone turned up a few times. The chain has TRBV14 and TRBJ1-5, with D unresolved. The CDR3 is 13 amino acids. The V end lost 0 bases, the J end lost 4 bases, and 4 bases lay between the germline ends. The germline V gene has CDR1 SGHDN and CDR2 FVKESK. In DNA form, the CDR3 reads TGTGCCAGCAGCCAAGACCGGAATCAGCCCCAGCATTTT. Its translation: CASSQDRNQPQHF.

Only one count was recorded for this clone. The chain employs TRBV30 and TRBJ2-5, with D possibly being TRBD1 or TRBD2 (5 bases each). V was cut by 2 bases and J by 2 bases, with 12 bases left in between. Germline CDR1 reads GTSNPN; CDR2 reads SVGIG (reference sequence). This CDR3 contains 14 residues. This chain's CDR3 is CAWSPGTVQETQYF. The CDR3, as DNA: TGTGCCTGGAGTCCAGGGACGGTTCAAGAGACCCAGTACTTC.

This clone was detected only once. This sequence joins TRBV11-2 and TRBJ1-2, with 10 bases lining up with TRBD1. The germline gives CDR1 SGHAT, CDR2 FQNNGV. This CDR3 spans 15 amino acids. With V trimmed by 5 bases and J by 3 bases, 6 bases remained unmatched. The CDR3 DNA reads TGTGCCAGCAGCCCTTGGACAGGGGGTTACTATGGCTACACCTTC. This codes for CASSPWTGGYYGYTF.

The chain recombines TRBV10-2 with TRBJ2-2, with TRBD1 identical over 10 bases. CDR1 and CDR2 (germline): WSHSY, SAAADI. J lost 0 bases, V lost 2 bases, and 6 bases had no gene match. The CDR3 sequence is 18 residues long. CDR3 DNA: TGCGCCAGCAGTGAGACAAGGGGACAGGGGCCGAACACCGGGGAGCTGTTTTTT. This gives the protein CASSETRGQGPNTGELFF.